The clone carrying this TCR beta chain was recorded many times. What it recognizes is unknown. This sample is drawn from a study of regulatory T cells in long-lasting Graves disease. General study points: Persistent disease favored TRBV28, TRBJ1-2 and TRBJ2-5.

Per germline, CDR1 MDHEN and CDR2 SYDVKM. This CDR3 region has 12 residues. V was clipped by 4 bases and J by 8 bases, with 11 bases between them. Combining iRepertoire HTBI primers with Arm-PCR of CDR3 regions, the authors built TCR beta libraries. TCRdb recomputed calls from the multiplex PCR reads with MiXCR, one row per CDR3 protein. The sample consists of about 400,000 distinct CDR3 sequences, 20% of them appearing once. The sample's time point: persistent/refractory GD, antithyroid drugs over 5 years with positive TRAb. Making the TCR library involved RNA that had been extracted from PBMCs. The source was peripheral blood mononuclear cells (PBMCs), collected when the disease was refractory, from a patient treated with antithyroid drugs. The V call is TRBV28, the J call TRBJ1-2, with D tentatively TRBD1 (6 bases). The receptor comes from a female donor with Graves disease. CDR3 bases: TGTGCCAGCAGTTCCGACAGGCCCGGCTACACCTTC. Protein sequence: CASSSDRPGYTF.